Listed below are T cell receptor beta chains from one sample, sequenced in a study of beta chain features in type 1 diabetes. Only in-frame clones appear in the TCRdb table, and some are missing; sequencing was by immunoSEQ multiplex PCR. The table records about 150,000 clones, approximately 7.8% of them present only once. The sample comprised central memory CD4+ T cells from blood. These receptors all come from a woman between 40 and 50 years old with type 1 diabetes. Each CDR3 is given with its conserved first and last residue. Each record gives: V gene, J gene, D gene, clone size, CDR3 DNA, CDR3 protein. D genes are given only for firm matches. For some rows the clone size is stated as once, few or many, or as a class when expanded; others skip it.

TRBV5-1	TRBJ2-7	TRBD2	few	TGCGCCAGCAGCCCGACTAGCGGGGTAAGCTACGAGCAGTACTTC	CASSPTSGVSYEQYF
TRBV7-2	TRBJ1-1	-	few	TGTGCCAGCAGCCTAGTCGACAGGCGGAACACTGAAGCTTTCTTT	CASSLVDRRNTEAFF
TRBV27	TRBJ1-5	-	few	TGTGCCAGCAGTTTGAGTTCTGTAGGCAATCAGCCCCAGCATTTT	CASSLSSVGNQPQHF
TRBV27	TRBJ1-2	TRBD1	few	TGTGCCAGCAGTCCCTCCGGGACAGTCTATGGCTACACCTTC	CASSPSGTVYGYTF
TRBV5-1	TRBJ2-6	TRBD1	many	TGCGCCAGCAGCCCACAGGGGGCCGGCTCTGGGGCCAACGTCCTGACTTTC	CASSPQGAGSGANVLTF
TRBV4-3	TRBJ2-4	TRBD2	many	TGCGCCAGCAGCCAAGACAGGGAGGGCAAAAACATTCAGTACTTC	CASSQDREGKNIQYF
TRBV4-2	TRBJ2-1	TRBD1	few	TGTGCCAGCAGCCGCCGGGACAGGGACCGTGTACGGCAGTTCTTC	CASSRRDRDRVRQFF
TRBV4-2	TRBJ2-5	TRBD2	-	TGTGCCAGTCGGACTAGCGGGGGGCAGGGAGAGACCCAGTACTTC	CASRTSGGQGETQYF
TRBV14	TRBJ2-2	-	-	TGTGCCAGCAGCCAAGATTCGGGGGCCGGGGAGCTGTTTTTT	CASSQDSGAGELFF
TRBV5-1	TRBJ1-4	-	few	TGCGCCAGCAGCTACCTGACAGGCGTCAATGAAAAACTGTTTTTT	CASSYLTGVNEKLFF
TRBV15	TRBJ2-2	TRBD2	-	TGTGCCACCCGTTTGGACGGGACTACTCCCACCGGGGAGCTGTTTTTT	CATRLDGTTPTGELFF
TRBV10-3	TRBJ2-7	-	few	TGTGCCATCAGTGACGCGAGCACCTACGAGCAGTACTTC	CAISDASTYEQYF
TRBV27	TRBJ2-7	-	few	TGTGCCAGTCACAGGACCAGCTCCTACGAGCAGTACTTC	CASHRTSSYEQYF
TRBV28	TRBJ2-2	TRBD2	-	TGTGCCAGCAGTTCGCTAGCGGGAGCGAACACCGGGGAGCTGTTTTTT	CASSSLAGANTGELFF
TRBV29-1	TRBJ2-1	TRBD2	few	TGCAGCGTTGCAGCTAGCGGGAGGGTGGGTGAGCAGTTCTTC	CSVAASGRVGEQFF
TRBV29-1	TRBJ1-2	-	-	TGCAGCGTTGAAGATCGGGGAGACTATGGCTACACCTTC	CSVEDRGDYGYTF
TRBV6-1	TRBJ2-7	-	many	TGTGCCCGACCGACAGGAGCCTACGAGCAGTACTTC	CARPTGAYEQYF
TRBV9	TRBJ1-6	-	many	TGTGCCAGCAGCGTAGAAACGGGATTCGATTCACCCCTCCACTTT	CASSVETGFDSPLHF
TRBV7-9	TRBJ2-3	TRBD1	-	TGTGCCAGCAGCATTCAGGGGGATGGAGATACGCAGTATTTT	CASSIQGDGDTQYF
TRBV6-6	TRBJ2-2	-	-	TGTGCCAGCAGTTACTCGTCTATCACCGGGGAGCTGTTTTTT	CASSYSSITGELFF
TRBV10-3	TRBJ2-7	TRBD1	-	TGTGCCATCAGCGTGACGGGGACAGGGGGGGGCGAGCAGTACTTC	CAISVTGTGGGEQYF
TRBV9	TRBJ1-1	-	few	TGTGCCAGCAGCGTAGTTACAAACACTGAAGCTTTCTTT	CASSVVTNTEAFF
TRBV28	TRBJ1-1	-	few	TGTGCCAGCACCCTGGAGACTGAAGCTTTCTTT	CASTLETEAFF
TRBV5-4	TRBJ1-2	TRBD1	few	TGTGCCAGCAGCCAGGACCCGACAGGGGGCTACTATGGCTACACCTTC	CASSQDPTGGYYGYTF
TRBV2	TRBJ1-1	-	few	TGTGCCAGCAGTGGACAGCCTAACACTGAAGCTTTCTTT	CASSGQPNTEAFF
TRBV18	TRBJ2-1	TRBD1	few	TGTGCCAGCTCACCACCGATCGGGACAGGGTCCCCCAATGAGCAGTTCTTC	CASSPPIGTGSPNEQFF
TRBV9	TRBJ1-6	-	-	TGTGCCAGCAGCGTAGCGGACTTTACATCACCCCTCCACTTT	CASSVADFTSPLHF
TRBV19	TRBJ1-1	TRBD1	few	TGTGCCAGTAGTACAACAGGGGAAATCCCTGAAGCTTTCTTT	CASSTTGEIPEAFF
TRBV2	TRBJ2-7	-	-	TGTGCCAGCAGTGTCCGAGGAGCCTACGAGCAGTACTTC	CASSVRGAYEQYF
TRBV7-9	TRBJ2-5	-	-	TGTGCCAGCAGCCCCGGAAAGGGGGAGACCCAGTACTTC	CASSPGKGETQYF
TRBV6-5	TRBJ2-1	TRBD1	few	TGTGCCAGCAGGCGGACAGGGGCCCATCCAGTTCAGTTCTTC	CASRRTGAHPVQFF
TRBV5-6	TRBJ2-7	TRBD2	few	TGTGCCAGCAGCGCGACTAGCGGGAGCAACGAGCAGTACTTC	CASSATSGSNEQYF
TRBV5-1	TRBJ2-3	TRBD2	few	TGCGCCAGCAGCTCCGGGACTAGCACTGACACAGATACGCAGTATTTT	CASSSGTSTDTDTQYF